One sample yielded the 3 T cell receptor beta chains listed below, sequenced in a study of response to subunit inactivated influenza vaccine. TCRdb called the RT-PCR reads again in MiXCR, with one record for every CDR3 protein. Counted here are over 650,000 distinct CDR3 sequences, approximately 17% occurring once; the ten biggest clones make up approximately 10%. The sequences come from PBMCs from blood, collected 5 to 6 days after vaccination. The receptor source for this set is a man aged 45 to 65 who received an inactivated influenza vaccine.

The genes are TRBV20-1 and TRBJ2-5; 7 nucleotides line up with TRBD2. V shed 2 bases and J 2 bases; nucleotides not matched to a gene: 11. Germline CDR1 reads DFQATT; CDR2 reads SNEGSKA (reference sequence). There are 16 residues in the CDR3. The CDR3 DNA sequence: TGCAGTGCTAGAACCCACATTCTAGCGGCTCAAGAGACCCAGTACTTC. It is translated as CSARTHILAAQETQYF.

V usage is TRBV20-1 and J usage is TRBJ2-1; TRBD1 matches at 10 bases. CDR1 DFQATT and CDR2 SNEGSKA come from the germline V gene (reference sequence). With 0 bases clipped from V and 8 bases from J, the junction kept 4 bases outside the gene matches. The CDR3 length is 14 residues. The CDR3 here is CSARDWTGGDEQFF. DNA for the CDR3: TGCAGTGCTAGAGATTGGACAGGGGGTGATGAGCAGTTCTTC.

The chain's CDR3 is CASSFTSGRAETQYF. In DNA, the CDR3 is TGTGCCAGCAGCTTTACTAGCGGGAGGGCGGAGACCCAGTACTTC. This sequence joins TRBV7-3 and TRBJ2-5; the match to TRBD2 covers 13 bases. The CDR3 has 15 amino acids. CDR1 and CDR2 (germline): SGHTA, FQGTGA. The V gene end was trimmed by 3 bases and the J gene end by 5 bases; junction bases not matched to a gene: 3.